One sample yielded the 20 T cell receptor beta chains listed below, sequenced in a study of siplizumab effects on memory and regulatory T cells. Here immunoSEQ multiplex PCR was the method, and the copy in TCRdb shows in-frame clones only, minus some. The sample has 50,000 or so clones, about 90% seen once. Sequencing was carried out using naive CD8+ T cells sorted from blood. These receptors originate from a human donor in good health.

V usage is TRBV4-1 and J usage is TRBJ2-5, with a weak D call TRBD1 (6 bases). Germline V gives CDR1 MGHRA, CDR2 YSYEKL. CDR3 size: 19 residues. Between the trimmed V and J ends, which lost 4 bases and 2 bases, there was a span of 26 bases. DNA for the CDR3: TGCGCCAGCAGCCGAGACCTCGTTGCAGGGGAATTTTGGCAAGAGACCCAGTACTTC. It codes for CASSRDLVAGEFWQETQYF.

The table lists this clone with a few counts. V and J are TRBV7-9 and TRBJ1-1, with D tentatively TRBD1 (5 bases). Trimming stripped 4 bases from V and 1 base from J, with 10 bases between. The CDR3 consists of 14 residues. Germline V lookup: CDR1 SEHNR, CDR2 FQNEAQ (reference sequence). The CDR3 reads CASSSVGGNTEAFF. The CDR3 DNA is TGTGCCAGCAGCTCGGTGGGGGGGAACACTGAAGCTTTCTTT. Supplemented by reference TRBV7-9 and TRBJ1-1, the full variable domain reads DTGVSQNPRHKITKRGQNVTFRCDPISEHNRLYWYRQTLGQGPEFLTYFQNEAQLEKSRLLSDRFSAERPKGSFSTLEIQRTEQGDSAMYLCASSSVGGNTEAFFGQGTRLTVV.

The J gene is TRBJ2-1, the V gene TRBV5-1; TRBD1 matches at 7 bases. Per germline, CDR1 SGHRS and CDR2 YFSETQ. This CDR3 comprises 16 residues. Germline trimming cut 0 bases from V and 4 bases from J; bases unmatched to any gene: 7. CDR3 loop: CASSLAAPGGYNEQFF. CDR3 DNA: TGCGCCAGCAGCTTGGCTGCGCCAGGGGGATACAATGAGCAGTTCTTC.

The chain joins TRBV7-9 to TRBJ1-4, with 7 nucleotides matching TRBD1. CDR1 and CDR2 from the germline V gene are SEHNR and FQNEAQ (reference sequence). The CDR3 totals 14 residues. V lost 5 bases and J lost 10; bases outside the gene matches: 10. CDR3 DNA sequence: TGTGCCAGCAGCCTTGGGACAGCACCTGGAAAACTGTTTTTT. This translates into CASSLGTAPGKLFF.

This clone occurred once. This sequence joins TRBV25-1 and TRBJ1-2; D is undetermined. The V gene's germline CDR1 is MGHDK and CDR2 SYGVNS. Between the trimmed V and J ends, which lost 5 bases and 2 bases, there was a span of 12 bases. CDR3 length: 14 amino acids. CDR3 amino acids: CASSLHGLNYGYTF. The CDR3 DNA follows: TGTGCCAGCAGTTTGCACGGTCTGAACTATGGCTACACCTTC.

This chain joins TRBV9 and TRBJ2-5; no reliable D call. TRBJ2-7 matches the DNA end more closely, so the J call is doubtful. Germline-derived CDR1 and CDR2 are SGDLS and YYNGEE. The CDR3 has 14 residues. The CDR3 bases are TGTGCCAGCAGCGTAGGACACGGGCCCTACGAGCAGTACTTC. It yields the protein CASSVGHGPYEQYF.

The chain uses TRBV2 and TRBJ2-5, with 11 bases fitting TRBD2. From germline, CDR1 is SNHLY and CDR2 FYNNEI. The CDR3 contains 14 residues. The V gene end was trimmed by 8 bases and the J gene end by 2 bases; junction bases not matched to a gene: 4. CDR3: CASHSGRGQETQYF. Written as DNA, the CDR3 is TGTGCCAGCCATAGCGGGAGGGGGCAAGAGACCCAGTACTTC. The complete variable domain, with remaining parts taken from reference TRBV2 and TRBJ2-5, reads EPEVTQTPSHQVTQMGQEVILRCVPISNHLYFYWYRQILGQKVEFLVSFYNNEISEKSEIFDDQFSVERPDGSNFTLKIRSTKLEDSAMYFCASHSGRGQETQYFGPGTRLLVL.

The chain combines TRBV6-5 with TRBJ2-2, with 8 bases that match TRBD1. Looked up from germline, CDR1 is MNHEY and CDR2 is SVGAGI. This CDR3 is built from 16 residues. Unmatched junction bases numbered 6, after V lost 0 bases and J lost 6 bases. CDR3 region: CASSYSPYRGSGELFF. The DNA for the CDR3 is TGTGCCAGCAGTTACTCTCCTTACAGGGGGTCCGGGGAGCTGTTTTTT.

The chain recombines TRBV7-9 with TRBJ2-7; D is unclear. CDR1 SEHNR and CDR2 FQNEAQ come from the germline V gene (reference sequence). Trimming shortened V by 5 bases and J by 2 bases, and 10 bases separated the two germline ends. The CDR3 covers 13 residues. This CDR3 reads CASSQDGPYEQYF. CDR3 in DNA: TGTGCCAGCAGCCAAGACGGCCCCTACGAGCAGTACTTC. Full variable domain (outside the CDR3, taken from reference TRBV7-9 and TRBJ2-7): DTGVSQNPRHKITKRGQNVTFRCDPISEHNRLYWYRQTLGQGPEFLTYFQNEAQLEKSRLLSDRFSAERPKGSFSTLEIQRTEQGDSAMYLCASSQDGPYEQYFGPGTRLTVT.

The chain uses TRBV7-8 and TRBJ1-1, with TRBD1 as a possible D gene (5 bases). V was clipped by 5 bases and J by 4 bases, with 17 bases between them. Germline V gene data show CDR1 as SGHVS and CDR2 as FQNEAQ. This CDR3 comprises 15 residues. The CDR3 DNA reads TGTGCCAGCAGCCTCCCCGGATCCGGGGGCACTGAAGCTTTCTTT. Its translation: CASSLPGSGGTEAFF.

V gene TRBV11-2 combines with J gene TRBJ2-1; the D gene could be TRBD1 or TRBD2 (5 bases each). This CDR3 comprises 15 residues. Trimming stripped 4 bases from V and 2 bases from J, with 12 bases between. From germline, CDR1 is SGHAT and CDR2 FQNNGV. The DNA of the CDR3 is TGTGCCAGCAGCTCGAGGGACCTCGCCTACAATGAGCAGTTCTTC. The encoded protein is CASSSRDLAYNEQFF.

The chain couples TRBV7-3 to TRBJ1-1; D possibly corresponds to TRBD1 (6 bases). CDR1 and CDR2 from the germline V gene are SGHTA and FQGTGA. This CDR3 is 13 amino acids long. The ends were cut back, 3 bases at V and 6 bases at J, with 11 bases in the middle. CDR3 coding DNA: TGTGCCAGCAGCTTTACAGGGTCACCTGAAGCTTTCTTT. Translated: CASSFTGSPEAFF.

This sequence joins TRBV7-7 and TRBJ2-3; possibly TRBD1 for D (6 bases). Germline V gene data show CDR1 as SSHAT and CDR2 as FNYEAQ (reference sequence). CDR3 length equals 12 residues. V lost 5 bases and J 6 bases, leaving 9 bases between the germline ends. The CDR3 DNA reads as TGTGCCAGCAGCCAAACAGGGGATACGCAGTATTTT. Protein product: CASSQTGDTQYF. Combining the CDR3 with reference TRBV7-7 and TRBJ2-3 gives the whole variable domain GAGVSQSPRYKVTKRGQDVTLRCDPISSHATLYWYQQALGQGPEFLTYFNYEAQPDKSGLPSDRFSAERPEGSISTLTIQRTEQRDSAMYRCASSQTGDTQYFGPGTRLTVL.

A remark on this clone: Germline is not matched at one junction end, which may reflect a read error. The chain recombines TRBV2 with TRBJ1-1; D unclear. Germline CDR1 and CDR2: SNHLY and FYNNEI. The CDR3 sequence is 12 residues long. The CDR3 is CASREVNTEAFF. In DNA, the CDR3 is TGTGCCAGCAGAGAAGTGAACACTGAAGCTTTCTTT.

The CDR3 loop reads CASGQGVSGGVPQHF. CDR3 coding DNA: TGTGCCAGCGGTCAAGGGGTATCAGGCGGTGTGCCCCAGCATTTT. V gene TRBV21-1 combines with J gene TRBJ1-5; the DNA was not compared with TRBD1, the D call given in the table. TRBV21-1 is listed as a pseudogene. The CDR3 consists of 15 residues.

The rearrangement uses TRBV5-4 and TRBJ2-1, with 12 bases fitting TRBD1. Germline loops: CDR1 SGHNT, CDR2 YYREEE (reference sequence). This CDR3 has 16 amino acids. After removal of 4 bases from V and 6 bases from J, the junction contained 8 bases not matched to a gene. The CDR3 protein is CASSPPGQGASNEQFF. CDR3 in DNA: TGTGCCAGCAGCCCCCCGGGACAGGGGGCATCCAATGAGCAGTTCTTC.

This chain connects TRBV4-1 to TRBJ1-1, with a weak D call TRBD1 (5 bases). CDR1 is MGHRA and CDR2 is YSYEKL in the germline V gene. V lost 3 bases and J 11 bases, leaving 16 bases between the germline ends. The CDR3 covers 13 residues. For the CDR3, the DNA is TGCGCCAGCAGCCATACCGGGGGAGGGTTGGCTTTCTTT. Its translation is CASSHTGGGLAFF.

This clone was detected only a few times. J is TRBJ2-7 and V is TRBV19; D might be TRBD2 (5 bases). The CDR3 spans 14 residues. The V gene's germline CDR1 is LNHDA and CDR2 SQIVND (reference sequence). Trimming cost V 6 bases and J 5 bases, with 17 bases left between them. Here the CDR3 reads CASRFGNGRNEQYF. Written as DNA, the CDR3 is TGTGCCAGTAGGTTCGGGAATGGGCGAAACGAGCAGTACTTC.

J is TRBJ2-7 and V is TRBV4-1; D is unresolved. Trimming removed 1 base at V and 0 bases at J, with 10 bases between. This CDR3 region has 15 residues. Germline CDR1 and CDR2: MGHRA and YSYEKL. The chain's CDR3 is CASSQGAVSSYEQYF. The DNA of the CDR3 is TGCGCCAGCAGCCAAGGTGCCGTTAGCTCCTACGAGCAGTACTTC.

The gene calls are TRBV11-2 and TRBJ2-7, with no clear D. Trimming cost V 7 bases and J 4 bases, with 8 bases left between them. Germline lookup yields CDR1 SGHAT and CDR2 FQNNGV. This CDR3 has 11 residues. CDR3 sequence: CASKGAYEQYF. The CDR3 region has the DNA TGTGCCAGCAAAGGTGCATACGAGCAGTACTTC.